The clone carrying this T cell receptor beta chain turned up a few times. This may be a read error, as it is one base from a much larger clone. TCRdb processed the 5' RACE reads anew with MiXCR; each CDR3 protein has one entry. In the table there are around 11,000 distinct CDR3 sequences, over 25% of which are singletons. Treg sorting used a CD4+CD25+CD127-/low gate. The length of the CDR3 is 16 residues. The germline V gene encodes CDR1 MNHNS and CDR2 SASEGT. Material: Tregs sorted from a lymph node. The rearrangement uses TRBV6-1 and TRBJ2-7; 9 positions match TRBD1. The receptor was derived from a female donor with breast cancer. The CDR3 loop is CVSSEAAQGAGYEQYF. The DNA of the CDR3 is TGTGTCAGCAGTGAAGCTGCACAGGGGGCTGGTTACGAGCAGTACTTC.